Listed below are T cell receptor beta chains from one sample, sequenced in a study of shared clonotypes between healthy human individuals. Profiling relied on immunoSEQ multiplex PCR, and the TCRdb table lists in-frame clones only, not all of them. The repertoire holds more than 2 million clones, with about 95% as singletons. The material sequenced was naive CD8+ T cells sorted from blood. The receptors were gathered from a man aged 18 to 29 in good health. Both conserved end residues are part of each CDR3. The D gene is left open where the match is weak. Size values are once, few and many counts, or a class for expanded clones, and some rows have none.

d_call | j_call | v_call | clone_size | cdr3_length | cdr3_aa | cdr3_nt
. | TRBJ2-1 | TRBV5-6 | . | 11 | CASSSGIEQFF | TGTGCCAGCAGCTCAGGGATTGAGCAGTTCTTC
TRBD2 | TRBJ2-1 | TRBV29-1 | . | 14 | CSVEIAGGYNEQFF | TGCAGCGTCGAAATAGCGGGGGGTTACAATGAGCAGTTCTTC
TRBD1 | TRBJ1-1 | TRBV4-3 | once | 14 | CASSQDRGGTEAFF | TGCGCCAGCAGCCAGGACAGGGGGGGCACTGAAGCTTTCTTT
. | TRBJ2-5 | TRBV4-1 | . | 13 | CASSQEWVGDQYF | TGCGCCAGCAGCCAAGAATGGGTAGGGGACCAGTACTTC
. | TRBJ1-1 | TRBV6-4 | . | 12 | CASGDSGGRAFF | TGTGCCAGCGGCGACTCAGGTGGGCGAGCTTTCTTT
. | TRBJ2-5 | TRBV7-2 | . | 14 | CASSLASWEETQYF | TGTGCCAGCAGCTTAGCCTCGTGGGAAGAGACCCAGTACTTC
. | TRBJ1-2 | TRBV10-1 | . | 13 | CASSEADNYGYTF | TGCGCCAGCAGTGAGGCGGATAACTATGGCTACACCTTC
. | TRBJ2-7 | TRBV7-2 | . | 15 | CASSLRWIDSYEQYF | TGTGCCAGCAGCTTACGATGGATCGACTCCTACGAGCAGTACTTC
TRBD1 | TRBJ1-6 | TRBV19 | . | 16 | CASSGTGTENNSPLHF | TGTGCCAGTAGTGGCACCGGGACAGAGAATAATTCACCCCTCCACTTT
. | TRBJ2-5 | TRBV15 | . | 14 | CATADYLLQETQYF | TGTGCCACCGCAGACTACCTGCTCCAAGAGACCCAGTACTTC
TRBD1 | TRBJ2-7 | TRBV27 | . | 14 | CASSLQGDGYEQYF | TGTGCCAGCAGTTTACAGGGGGACGGATACGAGCAGTACTTC
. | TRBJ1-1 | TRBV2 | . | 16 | CASSEAGGGMGTEAFF | TGTGCCAGCAGTGAAGCTGGCGGGGGTATGGGCACTGAAGCTTTCTTT
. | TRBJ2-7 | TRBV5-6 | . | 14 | CASSDRLSSYEQYF | TGTGCCAGCAGCGATAGACTGAGCTCCTACGAGCAGTACTTC
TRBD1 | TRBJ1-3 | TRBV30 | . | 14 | CAWGLRGLGNTIYF | TGTGCCTGGGGCCTCAGGGGGTTGGGAAACACCATATATTTT
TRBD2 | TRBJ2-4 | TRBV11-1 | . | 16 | CASSLSREGLGNIQYF | TGTGCCAGCAGCTTAAGTAGGGAGGGGCTAGGAAACATTCAGTACTTC
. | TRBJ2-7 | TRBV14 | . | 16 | CASSQGASENFYEQYF | TGTGCCAGCAGCCAAGGGGCTAGCGAGAATTTCTACGAGCAGTACTTC
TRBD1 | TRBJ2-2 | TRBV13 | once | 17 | CASSLVGTGENNGELFF | TGTGCCAGCAGCTTAGTAGGGACAGGGGAGAATAACGGGGAGCTGTTTTTT
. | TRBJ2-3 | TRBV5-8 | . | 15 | CASSPVDTSTDTQYF | TGTGCCAGCAGCCCGGTGGACACTAGCACAGATACGCAGTATTTT
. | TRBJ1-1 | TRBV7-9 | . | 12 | CASSLGPGEAFF | TGTGCCAGCAGCTTGGGACCCGGAGAAGCTTTCTTT
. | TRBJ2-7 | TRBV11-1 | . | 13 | CASSLGPSYEQYF | TGTGCCAGCAGCTTGGGACCGTCCTACGAGCAGTACTTC
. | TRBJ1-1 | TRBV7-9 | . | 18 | CASSTTTLRAIRDTEAFF | TGTGCCAGCAGCACGACGACCCTTCGTGCTATCCGGGACACTGAAGCTTTCTTT
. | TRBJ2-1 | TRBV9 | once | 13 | CASSVEVAGEQFF | TGTGCCAGCAGCGTAGAAGTGGCCGGTGAGCAGTTCTTC
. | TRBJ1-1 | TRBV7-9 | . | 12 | CASSLAGPEAFF | TGTGCCAGCAGCTTAGCGGGACCTGAAGCTTTCTTT
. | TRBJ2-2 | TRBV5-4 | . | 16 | CASSDDRVDITGELFF | TGTGCCAGCAGCGACGACAGAGTTGACATCACCGGGGAGCTGTTTTTT
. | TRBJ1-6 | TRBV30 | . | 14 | CAWSVLRGESPLHF | TGTGCCTGGAGTGTACTCCGGGGGGAGTCGCCCCTCCACTTT
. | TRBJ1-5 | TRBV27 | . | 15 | CASSLLAGQRQPQHF | TGTGCCAGCAGTTTATTGGCAGGGCAAAGGCAGCCCCAGCATTTT
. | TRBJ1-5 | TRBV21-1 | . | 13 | CASSKRRNQPQHF | TGTGCCAGCAGCAAACGACGGAATCAGCCCCAGCATTTT
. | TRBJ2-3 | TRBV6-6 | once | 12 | CASKGGPDTQYF | TGTGCCAGCAAGGGGGGCCCAGATACGCAGTATTTT
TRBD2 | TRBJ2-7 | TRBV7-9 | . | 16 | CASSLTSGVTSYEQYF | TGTGCCAGCAGCCTAACGAGCGGGGTAACCTCCTACGAGCAGTACTTC
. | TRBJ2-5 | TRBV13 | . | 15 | CASSQDQGYQETQYF | TGTGCCAGCAGCCAAGACCAGGGATACCAAGAGACCCAGTACTTC
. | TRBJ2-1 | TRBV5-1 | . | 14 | CASLPDGLINEQFF | TGCGCCAGCCTACCGGACGGACTGATAAATGAGCAGTTCTTC
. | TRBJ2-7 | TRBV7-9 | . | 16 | CASSHSLVGSGDEQYF | TGTGCCAGCAGCCACTCCCTTGTGGGATCCGGCGACGAGCAGTACTTC
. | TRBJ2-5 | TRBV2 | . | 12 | CASMNLQETQYF | TGTGCCAGCATGAATCTCCAAGAGACCCAGTACTTC